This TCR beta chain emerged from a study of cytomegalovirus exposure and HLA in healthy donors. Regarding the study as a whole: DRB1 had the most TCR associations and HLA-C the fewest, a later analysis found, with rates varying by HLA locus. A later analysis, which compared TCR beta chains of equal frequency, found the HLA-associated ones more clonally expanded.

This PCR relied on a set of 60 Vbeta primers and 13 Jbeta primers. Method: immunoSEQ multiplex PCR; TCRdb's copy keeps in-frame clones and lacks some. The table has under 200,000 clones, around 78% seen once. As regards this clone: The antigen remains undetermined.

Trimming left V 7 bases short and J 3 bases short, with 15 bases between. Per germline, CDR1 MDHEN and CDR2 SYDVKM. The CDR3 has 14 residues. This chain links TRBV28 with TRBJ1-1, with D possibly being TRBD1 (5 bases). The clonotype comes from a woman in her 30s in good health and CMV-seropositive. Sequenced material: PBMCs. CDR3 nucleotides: TGTGCCAGCACCCCCTGGGGAGGGGACACTGAAGCTTTCTTT. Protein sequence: CASTPWGGDTEAFF.